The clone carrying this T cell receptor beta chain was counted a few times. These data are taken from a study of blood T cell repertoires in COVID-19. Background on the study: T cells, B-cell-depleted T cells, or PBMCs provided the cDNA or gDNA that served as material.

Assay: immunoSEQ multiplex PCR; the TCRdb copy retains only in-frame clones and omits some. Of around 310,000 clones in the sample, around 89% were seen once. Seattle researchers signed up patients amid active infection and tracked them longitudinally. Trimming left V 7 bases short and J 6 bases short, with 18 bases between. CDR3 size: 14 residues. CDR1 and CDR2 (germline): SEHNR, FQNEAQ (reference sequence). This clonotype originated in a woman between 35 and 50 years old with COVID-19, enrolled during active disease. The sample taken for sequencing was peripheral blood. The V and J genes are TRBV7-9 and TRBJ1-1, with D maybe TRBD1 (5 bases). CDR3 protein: CASTITGSGSEAFF. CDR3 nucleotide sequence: TGTGCCAGCACCATCACAGGTTCGGGCTCTGAAGCTTTCTTT.